The entry that follows covers one T cell receptor (beta chain) sequence. Its antigen has not been determined. One base away there is no much larger clone; base qualities are not given. The sample contains more than one DNA sequence encoding this CDR3. The protocol used for the library was the immunoSEQ multiplex PCR assay. TCRdb holds this immuneACCESS table with in-frame rearrangements only. Some clones are missing; in checked studies, unresolved V genes explain under half, and the rest has no known cause. For this sample there are approximately 140,000 clones; 90% to 95% appear just once. In total, the top ten clones hold approximately 14% of the sample. This sample was taken from a study of control samples from healthy donors and cancer patients (TCRdb year 2020). V is pruned by 5 bases and J by 7 bases, leaving 6 bases of the junction without a gene match. Based on the germline V gene (reference sequence), the CDR1 and CDR2 sequences are PRHDT and FYEKMQ. From the cysteine through the phenylalanine, the CDR3 covers 14 amino acids. Only the CDR3 portion is preserved as DNA: 42 bases, with reading frame beginning at the first base.

The rearrangement combines TRBV13 with TRBJ1-5, with TRBD1 matching 9 junction bases. The clonotype was recovered from a man aged 35 to 55 in good health. The material sequenced was blood. The CDR3 here reads CASSVTGGQQPQHF. The sequenced DNA: TGTGCCAGCAGCGTTACAGGGGGCCAACAGCCCCAGCATTTT.